The rows below give T cell receptor beta chains drawn from one sample of a study of cytotoxic CD8 clonotypes in ibrutinib-treated CLL. Clones were read by immunoSEQ multiplex PCR, and TCRdb kept only the in-frame ones, dropping some. The data show 190,000 or so clones, over 55% seen once. Here the sequenced sample was PBMCs, taken after 24 months of ibrutinib treatment. The receptor set was obtained from a human donor with chronic lymphocytic leukemia. Both conserved end residues are part of each CDR3. A D gene is named only where the DNA matches it firmly. Size is stated for part of the rows, as once, few or many counts, or as a class when the clone is expanded.

>TRBD2|TRBV9|TRBJ2-1|.
CASSPSGNPYNEQFF
TGTGCCAGCAGCCCCAGCGGGAATCCCTACAATGAGCAGTTCTTC
>.|TRBV10-1|TRBJ1-1|.
CATGHLNTEAFF
TGCGCCACGGGACACTTGAACACTGAAGCTTTCTTT
>.|TRBV7-3|TRBJ2-1|.
CASSLTGGVRYNEQFF
TGTGCCAGCAGCTTAACTGGAGGGGTGAGGTACAATGAGCAGTTCTTC
>.|TRBV15|TRBJ2-7|.
CATRRERPYEQYF
TGTGCCACCAGAAGAGAGAGACCCTACGAGCAGTACTTC
>.|TRBV28|TRBJ2-7|.
CASSLTDSYEQYF
TGTGCCAGCAGTTTAACGGATTCCTACGAGCAGTACTTC
>TRBD1|TRBV29-1|TRBJ2-7|.
CSGGQGDDHEQYF
TGCAGCGGAGGACAGGGGGACGACCACGAGCAGTACTTC
>TRBD1|TRBV4-1|TRBJ2-2|.
CASSQVRGRLIGELFF
TGCGCCAGCAGCCAAGTCAGGGGGCGATTGATCGGGGAGCTGTTTTTT
>.|TRBV4-2|TRBJ1-1|.
CASSQDYTVGNTEAFF
TGTGCCAGCAGCCAAGATTACACAGTGGGGAACACTGAAGCTTTCTTT
>TRBD1|TRBV6-6|TRBJ1-2|.
CASRGTGGDNNYGYTF
TGTGCCAGCAGAGGGACAGGGGGCGACAACAACTATGGCTACACCTTC
>.|TRBV7-9|TRBJ1-4|few
CASSGTDSSNEKLFF
TGTGCCAGCAGCGGAACCGACAGTAGTAATGAAAAACTGTTTTTT
>.|TRBV29-1|TRBJ2-7|once
CSVAIGGYEQYF
TGCAGCGTCGCCATAGGGGGCTACGAGCAGTACTTC
>TRBD2|TRBV9|TRBJ2-1|.
CASSVASGRPPLLF
TGTGCCAGCAGCGTAGCTAGCGGGAGGCCTCCCTTGCTCTTC
>.|TRBV10-3|TRBJ1-3|few
CAISDWDGNTIYF
TGTGCCATCAGTGACTGGGATGGAAACACCATATATTTT
>TRBD2|TRBV4-2|TRBJ2-1|.
CASSQPLADLYNEQFF
TGTGCCAGCAGCCAACCTCTAGCGGACCTGTACAATGAGCAGTTCTTC
>.|TRBV13|TRBJ2-3|once
CASSILVRDGSDTQYF
TGTGCCAGCAGCATCCTAGTCCGGGACGGATCAGATACGCAGTATTTT
>TRBD1|TRBV7-9|TRBJ2-3|.
CASSLDAGGWDTQYF
TGTGCCAGCAGCTTAGACGCAGGGGGCTGGGATACGCAGTATTTT
>TRBD1|TRBV7-9|TRBJ1-2|.
CASSSERDRGGYGYTF
TGTGCCAGCAGCTCAGAACGGGACAGGGGAGGTTATGGCTACACCTTC
>.|TRBV2|TRBJ1-2|.
CASSDRPNGYGYTF
TGTGCCAGCAGTGACAGGCCAAATGGCTATGGCTACACCTTC
>TRBD2|TRBV4-3|TRBJ2-7|.
CASSQVLAGTYEQYF
TGCGCCAGCAGCCAAGTTCTAGCGGGAACCTACGAGCAGTACTTC
>.|TRBV2|TRBJ1-5|.
CASRAELYQPQHF
TGTGCCAGCAGGGCGGAATTGTATCAGCCCCAGCATTTT
>.|TRBV6-5|TRBJ1-4|.
CASTTRINEKLFF
TGTGCCAGCACGACCCGCATAAATGAAAAACTGTTTTTT
>.|TRBV6-6|TRBJ2-5|.
CASSKVETQYF
TGTGCCAGCAGTAAAGTTGAGACCCAGTACTTC
>.|TRBV2|TRBJ1-1|.
CASESERNTEAFF
TGTGCCAGCGAATCGGAGAGAAACACTGAAGCTTTCTTT
>.|TRBV9|TRBJ1-1|.
CASSSGPNTEAFF
TGTGCCAGCAGCTCGGGGCCGAACACTGAAGCTTTCTTT
>.|TRBV19|TRBJ2-3|few
CASSNRAQSTDTQYF
TGTGCCAGTAGTAACAGGGCCCAGAGCACAGATACGCAGTATTTT
>TRBD2|TRBV6-6|TRBJ2-5|.
CASSSGPAGGETQYF
TGTGCCAGCAGTTCCGGGCCAGCGGGGGGAGAGACCCAGTACTTC
>.|TRBV7-9|TRBJ2-2|.
CALKWRGTGELFF
TGTGCCTTAAAGTGGCGGGGCACCGGGGAGCTGTTTTTT
>TRBD1|TRBV5-1|TRBJ2-2|few
CASSGTGVTGELFF
TGCGCCAGCAGCGGAACAGGGGTGACCGGGGAGCTGTTTTTT
>TRBD1|TRBV10-3|TRBJ2-7|.
CAIRTTGPRNEQYF
TGTGCCATCAGGACGACAGGGCCCAGGAACGAGCAGTACTTC
>TRBD2|TRBV11-1|TRBJ2-3|.
CASSSRTSLDTQYF
TGTGCCAGCAGCTCGCGGACTAGCTTGGATACGCAGTATTTT
>TRBD1|TRBV5-6|TRBJ2-5|.
CASSHNRGRGETQYF
TGTGCCAGCAGCCATAACAGGGGGCGCGGAGAGACCCAGTACTTC
>.|TRBV27|TRBJ2-7|.
CASSPRPNLFYEQYF
TGTGCCAGCAGCCCCAGGCCCAACCTTTTCTACGAGCAGTACTTC
>.|TRBV20-1|TRBJ1-2|.
CSAVDIGYTF
TGCAGTGCTGTGGACATTGGCTACACCTTC
>.|TRBV9|TRBJ1-1|.
CASSAEGQLNTEAFF
TGTGCCAGCAGCGCCGAGGGACAATTGAACACTGAAGCTTTCTTT
>.|TRBV7-8|TRBJ1-4|few
CASSLLTDGETTNEKLFF
TGTGCCAGCAGTTTATTGACGGACGGGGAGACCACTAATGAAAAACTGTTTTTT
>.|TRBV4-3|TRBJ2-7|.
CASSQDFRLEQYF
TGCGCCAGCAGCCAAGATTTCCGGCTCGAGCAGTACTTC